This TCR beta chain was sequenced during a study of brain T cells in children with intractable seizures. Using immunoSEQ multiplex PCR, the repertoire was profiled, and TCRdb retains in-frame clones only, with some absent. The table records about 340,000 clones, about 93% of them present only once. Germline V gene lookup returns CDR1 SGHNT and CDR2 YYREEE (reference sequence). The CDR3 consists of 14 residues. Trimming stripped 4 bases from V and 0 bases from J, with 9 bases between. Time point specified: blood from clinic visit 5 months post-surgery; TSC patient then seizure free. Sequencing was limited to surgery cases with top T cell transcript signatures in brain tissue. Study conclusions and caveats: HCMV serostatus was not known, and viral specificity came from CDR3 similarity only.

About this clone itself: Its specificity is unknown.

This chain joins TRBV5-4 and TRBJ2-3; D is unclear. This sample comprised peripheral blood, obtained 4 to 5 months after surgery. The receptor comes from a boy less than two years old with tuberous sclerosis and intractable seizures. The CDR3 bases are TGTGCCAGCAGCGAAGCGACTAGCACAGATACGCAGTATTTT. It yields the protein CASSEATSTDTQYF.